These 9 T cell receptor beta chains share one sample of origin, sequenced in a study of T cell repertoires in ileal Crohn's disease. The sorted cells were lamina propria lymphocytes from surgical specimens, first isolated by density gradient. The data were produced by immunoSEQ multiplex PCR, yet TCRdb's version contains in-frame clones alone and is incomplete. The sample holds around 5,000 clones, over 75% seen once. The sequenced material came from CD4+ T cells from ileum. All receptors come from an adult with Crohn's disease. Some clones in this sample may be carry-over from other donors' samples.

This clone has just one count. CDR3 amino acids: CASSPTGTSRGDTQYF. The DNA for the CDR3 is TGTGCCAGCAGCCCAACCGGGACTAGCAGGGGGGATACGCAGTATTTT. The gene calls are TRBV11-2 and TRBJ2-3, with TRBD2 matching 9 bases. Trimming cost V 5 bases and J 6 bases; bases outside gene matches: 12. The germline gives CDR1 SGHAT, CDR2 FQNNGV. The CDR3 contains 16 residues. The full variable domain, rest sourced from reference TRBV11-2 and TRBJ2-3, is EAGVAQSPRYKIIEKRQSVAFWCNPISGHATLYWYQQILGQGPKLLIQFQNNGVVDDSQLPKDRFSAERLKGVDSTLKIQPAKLEDSAVYLCASSPTGTSRGDTQYFGPGTRLTVL.

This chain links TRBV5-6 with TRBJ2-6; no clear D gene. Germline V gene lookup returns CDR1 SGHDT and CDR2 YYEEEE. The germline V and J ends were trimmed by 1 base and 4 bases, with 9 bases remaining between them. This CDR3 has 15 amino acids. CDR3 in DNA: TGTGCCAGCAGCTTGCGCCAGGTAGGGGCCAACGTCCTGACTTTC. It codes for CASSLRQVGANVLTF. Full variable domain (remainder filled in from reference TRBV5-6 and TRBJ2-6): DAGVTQSPTHLIKTRGQQVTLRCSPKSGHDTVSWYQQALGQGPQFIFQYYEEEERQRGNFPDRFSGHQFPNYSSELNVNALLLGDSALYLCASSLRQVGANVLTFGAGSRLTVL.

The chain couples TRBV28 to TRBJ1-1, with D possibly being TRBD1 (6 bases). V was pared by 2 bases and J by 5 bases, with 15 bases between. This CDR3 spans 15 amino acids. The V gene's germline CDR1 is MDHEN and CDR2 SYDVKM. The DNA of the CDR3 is TGTGCCAGCAGTTTAATGGGAGGGGGGCGGACTGAAGCTTTCTTT. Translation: CASSLMGGGRTEAFF. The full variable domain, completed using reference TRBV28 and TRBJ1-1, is DVKVTQSSRYLVKRTGEKVFLECVQDMDHENMFWYRQDPGLGLRLIYFSYDVKMKEKGDIPEGYSVSREKKERFSLILESASTNQTSMYLCASSLMGGGRTEAFFGQGTRLTVV.

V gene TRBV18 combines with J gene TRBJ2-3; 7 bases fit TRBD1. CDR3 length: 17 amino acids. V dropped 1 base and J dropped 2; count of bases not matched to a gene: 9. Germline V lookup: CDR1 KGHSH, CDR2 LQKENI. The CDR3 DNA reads TGTGCCAGCTCACCACTTCAGGGGACAGCCATCACAGATACGCAGTATTTT. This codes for CASSPLQGTAITDTQYF.

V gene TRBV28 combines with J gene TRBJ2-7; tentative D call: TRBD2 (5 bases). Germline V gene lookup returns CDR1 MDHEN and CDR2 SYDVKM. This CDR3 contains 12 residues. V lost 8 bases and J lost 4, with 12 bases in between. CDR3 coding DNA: TGTGCCAGCGGAACTAGGGCTTACGAGCAGTACTTC. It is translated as CASGTRAYEQYF. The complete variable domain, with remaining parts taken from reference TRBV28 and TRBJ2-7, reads DVKVTQSSRYLVKRTGEKVFLECVQDMDHENMFWYRQDPGLGLRLIYFSYDVKMKEKGDIPEGYSVSREKKERFSLILESASTNQTSMYLCASGTRAYEQYFGPGTRLTVT.

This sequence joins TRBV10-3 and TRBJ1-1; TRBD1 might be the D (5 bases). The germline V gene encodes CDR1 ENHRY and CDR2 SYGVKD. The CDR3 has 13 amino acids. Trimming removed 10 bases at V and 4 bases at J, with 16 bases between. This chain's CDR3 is CATTSGLGTEAFF. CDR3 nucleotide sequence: TGTGCCACCACATCAGGGCTTGGCACTGAAGCTTTCTTT.

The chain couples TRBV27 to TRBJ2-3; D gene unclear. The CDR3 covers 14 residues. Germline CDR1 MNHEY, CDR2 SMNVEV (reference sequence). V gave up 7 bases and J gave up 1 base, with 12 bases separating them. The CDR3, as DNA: TGTGCCAGCAAACATGGCGGAGGCACAGATACGCAGTATTTT. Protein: CASKHGGGTDTQYF.

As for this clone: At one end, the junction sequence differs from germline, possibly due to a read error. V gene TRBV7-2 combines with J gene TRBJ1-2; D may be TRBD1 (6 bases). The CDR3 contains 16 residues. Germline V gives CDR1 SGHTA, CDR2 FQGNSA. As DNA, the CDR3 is TGTGCCAGCAGCTTATTCTTGGCAGGGGTTAACCATGGCTACACCTTC. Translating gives CASSLFLAGVNHGYTF.

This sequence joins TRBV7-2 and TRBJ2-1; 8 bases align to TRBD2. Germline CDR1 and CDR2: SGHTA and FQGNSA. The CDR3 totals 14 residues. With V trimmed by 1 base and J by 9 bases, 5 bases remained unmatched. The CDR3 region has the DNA TGTGCCAGCAGCTTAGACCCCCTAGCGGGTGAGCAGTTCTTC. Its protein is CASSLDPLAGEQFF.